One T cell receptor (beta chain) is described in this entry. Its specificity is not known. CDR1 and CDR2 (germline): LNHDA, SQIVND (reference sequence). The CDR3 has 15 amino acids. The V gene lost 3 bases and the J gene lost 1 base, with 12 bases spanning the gap. The record originates from a study of cytomegalovirus exposure and HLA in healthy donors. In the study overall: In an earlier analysis, some 110 million unique TCR beta sequences were found from some 180 million T cells. Whole-study results and caveats: A later analysis linked a missense DCLRE1C variant to TCR beta V- and J-gene trimming. A later analysis linked some 17,000 TCR beta sequences to HLA alleles at 0.05 false discovery rate. Most TCR sequences were uncommon, yet certain public TCRs appeared in many donors.

Primers: 60 Vbeta forward and 13 Jbeta reverse. TCRdb's table, derived via immunoSEQ multiplex PCR, lists solely in-frame clones and lacks some. The table shows around 69,000 clones, with roughly 67% occurring only once. This TCR was recovered from a man between 40 and 49 years old in good health and CMV-seropositive. The rearrangement uses TRBV19 and TRBJ2-5, with TRBD2 as a possible D gene (6 bases). Sequencing was performed on PBMCs. CDR3 sequence (DNA): TGTGCCAGTAGTATCGGCCGGGGAGGCCAAGAGACCCAGTACTTC. Amino acids: CASSIGRGGQETQYF.